These T cell receptor beta chains were read from a single sample in a study of T cell responses to AZD1222 COVID-19 vaccine. Only in-frame clones appear in the TCRdb table, and some are missing; sequencing was by immunoSEQ multiplex PCR. The repertoire consists of 150,000 to 160,000 clones, with more than 75% occurring once and the leading ten covering roughly 9.7%. The specimen comprised peripheral blood, sampled 28 days after the second AZD1222 dose. The source of these receptors is an adult who received the AZD1222 COVID-19 vaccine. CDR3s include the opening cysteine and the closing phenylalanine or tryptophan. A D gene is named only where the DNA matches it firmly. Clone size is stated in some rows and not others, as once, few, many or a class when expanded.

d_gene | j_gene | v_gene | abundance | CDR3aa | CDR3nt
. | TRBJ1-5 | TRBV30 | few | CAWSVQSNQPQHF | TGTGCCTGGAGTGTACAAAGCAATCAGCCCCAGCATTTT
. | TRBJ1-6 | TRBV4-2 | once | CASSQDSASTSSSYNSPLHF | TGTGCCAGCAGCCAAGATTCGGCCAGCACCTCCAGCTCCTATAATTCACCCCTCCACTTT
. | TRBJ2-7 | TRBV19 | . | CASSKTGPYEQYF | TGTGCCAGTAGTAAAACAGGTCCCTACGAGCAGTACTTC
TRBD1 | TRBJ1-6 | TRBV5-1 | . | CASGQGDDSYNSPLHF | TGCGCCAGTGGACAGGGCGATGACTCCTATAATTCACCCCTCCACTTT
. | TRBJ2-7 | TRBV6-5 | few | CASTPEGQYGLEQYF | TGTGCCAGCACCCCGGAGGGACAATATGGTCTCGAGCAGTACTTC
. | TRBJ1-2 | TRBV12-3/TRBV12-4 | . | CASSFRGSHGYTF | TGTGCCAGCAGTTTTAGGGGGTCCCATGGCTACACCTTC
. | TRBJ1-3 | TRBV19 | . | CASSIPPGRSGNTIYF | TGTGCCAGTAGTATACCTCCAGGGCGCTCTGGAAACACCATATATTTT
. | TRBJ2-2 | TRBV5-8 | . | CASSLYQGFPGELFF | TGTGCCAGCAGCTTGTACCAGGGTTTCCCCGGGGAGCTGTTTTTT
. | TRBJ2-1 | TRBV5-4 | . | CASSLEGPRGNEQFF | TGTGCCAGCAGCTTGGAGGGCCCGAGGGGAAATGAGCAGTTCTTC
. | TRBJ1-5 | TRBV24-1 | . | CATSVQGMNQPQHF | TGTGCCACCAGTGTACAAGGCATGAATCAGCCCCAGCATTTT
. | TRBJ2-1 | TRBV19 | many | CASGRSQVINEQFF | TGTGCCAGTGGCAGGAGTCAGGTGATCAATGAGCAGTTCTTC
. | TRBJ2-3 | TRBV5-1 | . | CASSPGLASDTQYF | TGCGCCAGCAGCCCGGGTCTAGCCTCAGATACGCAGTATTTT
TRBD1 | TRBJ1-5 | TRBV28 | . | CASSFLGQGAVQPQHF | TGTGCCAGCAGTTTCCTTGGACAGGGGGCGGTTCAGCCCCAGCATTTT
TRBD1 | TRBJ2-5 | TRBV5-4 | . | CASSPTGGVGETQYF | TGTGCCAGCAGCCCGACAGGGGGCGTGGGGGAGACCCAGTACTTC